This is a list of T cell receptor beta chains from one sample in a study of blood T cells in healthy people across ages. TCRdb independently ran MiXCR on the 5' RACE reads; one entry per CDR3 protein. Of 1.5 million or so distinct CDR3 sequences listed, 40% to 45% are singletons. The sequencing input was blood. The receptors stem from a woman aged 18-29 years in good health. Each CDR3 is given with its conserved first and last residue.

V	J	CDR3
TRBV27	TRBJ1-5	CASSLSRAKSSNQPQHF
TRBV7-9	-	CASSLGAGMGYEQYF
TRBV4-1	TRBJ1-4	CASSLRGQGANEKLFF
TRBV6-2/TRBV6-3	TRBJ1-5	CASSYVQGNQPQHF
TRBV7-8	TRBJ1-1	CASSVSGMDTEAFF
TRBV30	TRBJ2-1	CAWSVPSGFSSYNEQFF
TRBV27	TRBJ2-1	CASSFNFYNEQFF
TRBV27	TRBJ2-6	CASSWSGGKANVLTF
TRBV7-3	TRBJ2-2	CASSSIHRGAGELFF
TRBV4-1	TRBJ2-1	CASSQDPTASSYNEQFF
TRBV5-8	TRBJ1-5	CASSAGQYNQPQHF
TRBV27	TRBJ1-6	CASSFRQGPINSPFHF
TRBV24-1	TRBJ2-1	CATSEPGQGRVKQFF
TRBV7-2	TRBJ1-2	CASSSYGAYGYTF
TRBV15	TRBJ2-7	CATSTGSDSSGGYSYEQYF
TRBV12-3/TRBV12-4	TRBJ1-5	CASSYQHNQPQHF
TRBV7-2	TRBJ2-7	CASTNNRGPYEQYF
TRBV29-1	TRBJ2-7	CSVRGRDSTYEQYF
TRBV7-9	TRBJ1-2	CASSLDTLGYGYTF
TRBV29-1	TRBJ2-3	CSVDRGRGGTDTQYF
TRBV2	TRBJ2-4	CASSEGQGGVVQYF
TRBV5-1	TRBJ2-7	CASSFEGKYEQYF
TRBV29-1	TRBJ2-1	CSVPGGLAGGTYNEQFF
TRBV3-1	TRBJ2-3	CASRQRGRGAQYF
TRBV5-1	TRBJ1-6	CASRGERLRGSYNSPLHF
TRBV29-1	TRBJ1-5	CSGGTGKDQPQHF
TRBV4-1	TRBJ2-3	CASSQEGVGGLFADTQYF
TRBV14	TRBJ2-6	CASSQRTGTATSGANVLTF
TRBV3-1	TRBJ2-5	CASSPWTSGAQETQYF
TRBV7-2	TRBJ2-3	CASIKAGNTDTQYF
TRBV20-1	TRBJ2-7	CSVQGGHEQYF
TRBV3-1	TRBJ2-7	CASSSGTGAFYEQYF
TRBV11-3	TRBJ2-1	CASSPGSSGRHEQFF
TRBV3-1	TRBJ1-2	CASSQTGTAFYGYTF
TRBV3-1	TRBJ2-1	CASSPVAGARFF
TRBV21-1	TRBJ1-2	CASSKGRVGGLNYGYTF
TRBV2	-	CASLSGNGDEQYF
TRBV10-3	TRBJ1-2	CAIGQGGFNYGYTF
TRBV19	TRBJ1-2	CASSQGRRGYTF
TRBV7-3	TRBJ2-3	CASSLTLANWGGDTQYF
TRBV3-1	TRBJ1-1	CASSHRGRGDTEAFF